The clone carrying this TCR beta chain is deemed medium-sized (0.01 to 0.1%) by its frequency. The antigen remains undetermined. Germline values: CDR1 SGHTA, CDR2 FQGNSA. CDR3 size: 15 residues. This sample is part of a study of CXCR3-negative and CXCR3-positive naive CD8 T cells. Study findings and constraints: CXCR3 expression dropped partially after cryopreservation, and most assays relied on fresh PBMCs. For CXCR3-positive naive cells, TRB CDR3s were more hydrophobic than those of CXCR3-negative naive cells.

UMI-labeled TRB cDNA libraries were prepared by 5' RACE. TCRdb reprocessed the 5' RACE reads and keeps a single row for each CDR3 protein, giving no DNA. This table holds thousands of distinct CDR3 sequences. The sample taken for sequencing was naive CXCR3+ CD8+ T cells from blood. This sample's subset: CD45RO-CCR7+CD27+CD95- naive CD8+ T cells expressing CXCR3 (TNR3+). J is TRBJ2-3 and V is TRBV7-2; without DNA, the TCRdb call of TRBD1 cannot be checked. The TCR sequence derives from a human donor in good health. Some clones in this sample may be carry-over from other donors' samples. The CDR3 reads CASTSYGGSTDTQYF.